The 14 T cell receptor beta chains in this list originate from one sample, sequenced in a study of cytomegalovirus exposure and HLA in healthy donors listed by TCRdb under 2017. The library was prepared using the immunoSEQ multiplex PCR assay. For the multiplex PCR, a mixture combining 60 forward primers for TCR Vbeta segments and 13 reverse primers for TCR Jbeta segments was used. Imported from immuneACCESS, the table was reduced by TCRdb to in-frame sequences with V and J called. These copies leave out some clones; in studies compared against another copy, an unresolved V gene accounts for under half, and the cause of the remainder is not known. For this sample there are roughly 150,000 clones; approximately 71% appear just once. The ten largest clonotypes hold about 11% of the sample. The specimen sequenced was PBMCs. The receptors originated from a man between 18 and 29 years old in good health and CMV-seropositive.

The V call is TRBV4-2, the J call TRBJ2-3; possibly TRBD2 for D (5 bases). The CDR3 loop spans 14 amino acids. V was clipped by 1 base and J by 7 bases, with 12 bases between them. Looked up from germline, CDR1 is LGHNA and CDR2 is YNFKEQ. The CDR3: CASSQVAAENTQYF. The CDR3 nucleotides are TGTGCCAGCAGCCAAGTGGCAGCGGAAAATACGCAGTATTTT.

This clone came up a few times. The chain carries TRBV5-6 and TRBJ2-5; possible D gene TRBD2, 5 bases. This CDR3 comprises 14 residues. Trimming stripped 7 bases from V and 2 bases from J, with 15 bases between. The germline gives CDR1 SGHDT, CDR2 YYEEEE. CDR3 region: CASSTVRDQETQYF. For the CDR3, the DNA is TGTGCCAGCTCTACTGTTCGGGATCAAGAGACCCAGTACTTC.

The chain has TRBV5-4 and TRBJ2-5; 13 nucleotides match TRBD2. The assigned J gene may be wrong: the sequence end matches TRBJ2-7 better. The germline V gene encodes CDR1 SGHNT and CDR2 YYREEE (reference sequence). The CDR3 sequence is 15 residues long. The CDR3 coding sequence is TGTGCCAGCAGCGGGACTGGGACTAGCGGGGACGAGCAGTACTTC. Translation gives CASSGTGTSGDEQYF.

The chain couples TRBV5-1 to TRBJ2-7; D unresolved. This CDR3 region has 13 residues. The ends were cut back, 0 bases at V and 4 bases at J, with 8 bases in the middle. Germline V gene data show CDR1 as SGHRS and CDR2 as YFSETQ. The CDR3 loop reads CASSLGGEYEQYF. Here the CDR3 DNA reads TGCGCCAGCAGCTTGGGCGGCGAGTACGAGCAGTACTTC.

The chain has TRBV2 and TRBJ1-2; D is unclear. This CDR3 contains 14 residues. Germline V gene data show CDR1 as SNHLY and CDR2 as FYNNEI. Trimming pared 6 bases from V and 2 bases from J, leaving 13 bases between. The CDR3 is CASSPGIQNYGYTF. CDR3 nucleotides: TGTGCCAGCAGCCCAGGAATCCAGAACTATGGCTACACCTTC.

CDR3 sequence: CASSLVLTGNMYEQYF. CDR3 nucleotide sequence: TGTGCCAGCAGCCTGGTTTTGACAGGGAATATGTACGAGCAGTACTTC. The chain joins TRBV7-9 to TRBJ2-7; 7 bases are a match to TRBD1. Trimming took 5 bases from V and 4 from J; bases not matched to a gene: 14. The CDR3 spans 16 residues. Germline lookup yields CDR1 SEHNR and CDR2 FQNEAQ (reference sequence).

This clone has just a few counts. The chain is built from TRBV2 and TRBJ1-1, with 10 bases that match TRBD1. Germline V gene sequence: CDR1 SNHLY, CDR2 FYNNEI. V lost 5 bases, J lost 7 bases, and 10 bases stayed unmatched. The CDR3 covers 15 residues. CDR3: CASSMEGTGVSEAFF. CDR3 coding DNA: TGTGCCAGCAGTATGGAGGGGACAGGGGTGAGTGAAGCTTTCTTT.

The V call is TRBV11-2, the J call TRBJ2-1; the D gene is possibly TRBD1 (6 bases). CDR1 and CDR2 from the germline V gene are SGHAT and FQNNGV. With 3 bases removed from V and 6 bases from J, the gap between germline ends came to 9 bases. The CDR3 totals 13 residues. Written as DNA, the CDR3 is TGTGCCAGCAGCTTGGGGGCCCTCAATGAGCAGTTCTTC. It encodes CASSLGALNEQFF.

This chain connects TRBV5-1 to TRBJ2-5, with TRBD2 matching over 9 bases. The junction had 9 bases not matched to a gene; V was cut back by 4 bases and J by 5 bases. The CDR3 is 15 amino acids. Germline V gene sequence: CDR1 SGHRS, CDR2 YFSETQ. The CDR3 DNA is TGCGCCAGCAGCCCTGGGAGCGGGAGGATGGAGACCCAGTACTTC. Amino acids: CASSPGSGRMETQYF.

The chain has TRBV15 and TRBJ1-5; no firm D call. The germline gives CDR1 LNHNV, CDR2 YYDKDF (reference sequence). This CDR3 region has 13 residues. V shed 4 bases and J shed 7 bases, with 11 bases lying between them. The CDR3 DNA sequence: TGTGCCACCAGCAAGAGCGGTTTCCAGCCCCAGCATTTT. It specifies CATSKSGFQPQHF. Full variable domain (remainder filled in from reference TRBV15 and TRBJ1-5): DAMVIQNPRYQVTQFGKPVTLSCSQTLNHNVMYWYQQKSSQAPKLLFHYYDKDFNNEADTPDNFQSRRPNTSFCFLDIRSPGLGDTAMYLCATSKSGFQPQHFGDGTRLSIL.

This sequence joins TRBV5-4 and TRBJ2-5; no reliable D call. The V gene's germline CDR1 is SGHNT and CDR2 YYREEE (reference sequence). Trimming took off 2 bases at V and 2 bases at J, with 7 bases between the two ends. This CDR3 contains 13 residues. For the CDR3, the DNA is TGTGCCAGCAGCTTTTCCCCACAAGAGACCCAGTACTTC. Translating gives CASSFSPQETQYF.

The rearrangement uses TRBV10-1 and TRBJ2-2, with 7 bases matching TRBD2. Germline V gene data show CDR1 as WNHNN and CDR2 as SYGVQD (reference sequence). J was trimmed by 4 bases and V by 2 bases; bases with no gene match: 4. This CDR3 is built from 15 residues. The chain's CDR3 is CASSEAGLLTGELFF. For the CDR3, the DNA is TGCGCCAGCAGTGAGGCGGGACTACTCACCGGGGAGCTGTTTTTT.

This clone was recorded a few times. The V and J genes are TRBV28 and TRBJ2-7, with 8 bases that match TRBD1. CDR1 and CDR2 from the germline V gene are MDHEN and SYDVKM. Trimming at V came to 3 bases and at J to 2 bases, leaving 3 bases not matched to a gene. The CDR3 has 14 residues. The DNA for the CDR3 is TGTGCCAGCAGTTTGGGACAGGAAACCTACGAGCAGTACTTC. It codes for CASSLGQETYEQYF.

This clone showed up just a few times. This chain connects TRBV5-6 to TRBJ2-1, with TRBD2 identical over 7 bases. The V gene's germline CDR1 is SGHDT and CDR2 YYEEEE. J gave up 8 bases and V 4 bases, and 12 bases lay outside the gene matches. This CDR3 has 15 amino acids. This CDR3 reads CASSLTSSVVDEQFF. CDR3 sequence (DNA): TGTGCCAGCAGCCTGACTAGCTCCGTCGTTGATGAGCAGTTCTTC.